A selection of T cell receptor beta chains follows, all from one sample in a study of blood T cell repertoires in COVID-19. Repertoires were generated with immunoSEQ multiplex PCR, while TCRdb's copy carries only in-frame clones and drops some. The sample has 200,000 to 250,000 clones, 87% seen once. Sample: PBMCs or T cells enriched from blood (not recorded which). The receptor source for this set is a man aged 25-40 years who had recovered from COVID-19. CDR3s include the opening cysteine and the closing phenylalanine or tryptophan. The D gene is left open where the match is weak. A clone size is listed for some rows: how often the clone was seen (once, few, many), or a class if it is expanded.

cdr3_nt cdr3_aa j_call clone_size v_call cdr3_length d_call
TGTGCCTGGAGTGTAAGGGGACTAGCGGCAGATACGCAGTATTTT CAWSVRGLAADTQYF TRBJ2-3 . TRBV30 15 TRBD2
TGCAGCGTCCGAAACGACAAGATAATACAGTACTTC CSVRNDKIIQYF TRBJ2-7 . TRBV29-1 12 .
TGTGCCAGCACGGACAGGGCGAACACCGGGGAGCTGTTTTTT CASTDRANTGELFF TRBJ2-2 . TRBV28 14 TRBD1
TGTGCCAGCAGTGGGGGGCGGACTAGTTACCCCAACGAGCAGTACTTC CASSGGRTSYPNEQYF TRBJ2-7 . TRBV11-2 16 .
TGCGCCAGCAGCCAAATTGTGACAGGTCTTGGAAGCTCCTACAATGAGCAGTTCTTC CASSQIVTGLGSSYNEQFF TRBJ2-1 . TRBV4-1 19 .
TGCGCCAGCAGCTTACTGACTAGCCGGGGCACAGATACGCAGTATTTT CASSLLTSRGTDTQYF TRBJ2-3 . TRBV5-1 16 TRBD2
TGCGCCAGCAGGCGGTCGGGACAGGGGGCATATTCCTCCCTAGGTTACGAGCAGTACTTC CASRRSGQGAYSSLGYEQYF TRBJ2-7 . TRBV5-1 20 TRBD1
TGTGCCAGCAGTTGGGGGCAGACGGCTTTCTTT CASSWGQTAFF TRBJ1-1 . TRBV6-5 11 .
TGTGCCAGCAGCCGGGTGGGCAGAACCTACGAGCAGTACTTC CASSRVGRTYEQYF TRBJ2-7 . TRBV7-8 14 .
TGTGCCAGCAGCCAAGAGGGGCGAGGAACAGAGACCCAGTACTTC CASSQEGRGTETQYF TRBJ2-5 . TRBV3-1/TRBV3-2 15 .
TGTGCCAGCAGTCTCCTCCAGGGGTTTAGTCAGCCCCAGCATTTT CASSLLQGFSQPQHF TRBJ1-5 . TRBV28 15 .
TGTGCCAGCAGCCCAACAGGGGATGAAAAACTGTTTTTT CASSPTGDEKLFF TRBJ1-4 . TRBV12-3/TRBV12-4 13 TRBD1
TGCGCCAGCATTACCGACAGGACCTCCTACGAGCAGTACTTC CASITDRTSYEQYF TRBJ2-7 . TRBV10-2 14 .
TGTGCCAGCTCCGAGAACTATAGCAATCAGCCCCAGCATTTT CASSENYSNQPQHF TRBJ1-5 . TRBV18 14 .
TGTGCCAGCAGCGGCGTGGGACAACTGGTGAACACTGAAGCTTTCTTT CASSGVGQLVNTEAFF TRBJ1-1 . TRBV9 16 .
TGTGCCAGCAGCTTGGAGGGGGAATTTTACAATGAGCAGTTCTTC CASSLEGEFYNEQFF TRBJ2-1 . TRBV5-8 15 .
TGTGCCAGCTCAAAACAGACAGGACAAGAGACCCAGTACTTC CASSKQTGQETQYF TRBJ2-5 . TRBV18 14 .
TGTGCCAGCAGCCAAGTCCAGACAACTAATGAAAAACTGTTTTTT CASSQVQTTNEKLFF TRBJ1-4 . TRBV3-1/TRBV3-2 15 .
TGTGCCAGCAGCCCTACTAGCGGGAGCTCCTACGAGCAGTACTTC CASSPTSGSSYEQYF TRBJ2-7 many TRBV6-4 15 TRBD2
TGTGCCTGGAGCCTAGGGGACAGGGAATACTTC CAWSLGDREYF TRBJ2-7 few TRBV30 11 TRBD1
TGTGCCAGCAGGATGCATGACAGCCCCAATGAGCAGTTCTTC CASRMHDSPNEQFF TRBJ2-1 . TRBV6-6 14 .
TGTGCCAGCAGCTTAGTACAGGGGGTTTACAATGAGCAGTTCTTC CASSLVQGVYNEQFF TRBJ2-1 . TRBV7-8 15 TRBD1
TGTGCCAGTAGTGCCGGGACAGGCAGCACTAACTATGGCTACACCTTC CASSAGTGSTNYGYTF TRBJ1-2 . TRBV19 16 TRBD1
TGCGCCAGCACCCTGAGGGGGGGGCGGAACACCGGGGAGCTGTTTTTT CASTLRGGRNTGELFF TRBJ2-2 . TRBV5-1 16 .
TGTGCCAGCAGCTACGGGACAGGGGGCTCGCACACTGAAGCTTTCTTT CASSYGTGGSHTEAFF TRBJ1-1 . TRBV7-2 16 TRBD1
TGTGCCAGCAGCCAAAGGAGCTTTTCGCGCGGTGATACGCAGTATTTT CASSQRSFSRGDTQYF TRBJ2-3 . TRBV3-1/TRBV3-2 16 .
TGTGCCAGTACCTTATCCGGGACTAGCGTTGAGACCCAGTACTTC CASTLSGTSVETQYF TRBJ2-5 . TRBV19 15 TRBD2
TGCGCCCGCCAGGACAGGCAGACTAGCACAGATACGCAGTATTTT CARQDRQTSTDTQYF TRBJ2-3 . TRBV10-1 15 TRBD1
TGTGCCAGTAGTATAGGAGGGGGCGATCATGGAGCTTTCTTT CASSIGGGDHGAFF TRBJ1-1 . TRBV19 14 TRBD1
TGTGCCAGCAGTGCCCGGGACAGGGCGGTCGATGAGCAGTTCTTC CASSARDRAVDEQFF TRBJ2-1 . TRBV25-1 15 TRBD1
TGTGCCATCAATCGCGGGGGGGGGCGTGGTGAGCAGTTCTTC CAINRGGGRGEQFF TRBJ2-1 . TRBV10-3 14 TRBD2
TGTGCCAGCAGCTTGTTGTCAGGGTATACCAACGTCCTGACTTTC CASSLLSGYTNVLTF TRBJ2-6 . TRBV5-8 15 .
TGTGCCAGCAGCTTCTTTGGGACAGACATTAATGAAAAACTGTTTTTT CASSFFGTDINEKLFF TRBJ1-4 . TRBV5-8 16 TRBD1
TGTGCCAGCAGGAACATGAACGGAGGTCGAAACACCATATATTTT CASRNMNGGRNTIYF TRBJ1-3 . TRBV3-1/TRBV3-2 15 .
TGTGCCAGCAGTTTATCCCGGGAGCAGTACTTC CASSLSREQYF TRBJ2-7 . TRBV28 11 .
TGTGCTAGTGCCCCGGGACAGGGGGCGCAGACAGATACGCAGTATTTT CASAPGQGAQTDTQYF TRBJ2-3 . TRBV12-5 16 TRBD1
TGTGCCTGGTCCGGAGGGGGCACCTACAATGAGCAGTTCTTC CAWSGGGTYNEQFF TRBJ2-1 . TRBV30 14 .
TGTGCCAGCTCAACCGCGACTTCGGGTCAGCCCCAGCATTTT CASSTATSGQPQHF TRBJ1-5 . TRBV18 14 .
TGTGCCAGCAGCTTACCGAGGACAGGGTCAGTGGGCACAGATACGCAGTATTTT CASSLPRTGSVGTDTQYF TRBJ2-3 . TRBV7-6 18 TRBD1
TGTGCCAGCAGCTTAGGGCCCAGGGATGGCTATGGCTACACCTTC CASSLGPRDGYGYTF TRBJ1-2 . TRBV11-2 15 .
TGTGCCAGCAGCGCAGCGGGGGGAAGCACAGATACGCAGTATTTT CASSAAGGSTDTQYF TRBJ2-3 . TRBV9 15 TRBD2
TGTGCCAGCAGCGAGGACAGACCTGAAGCTTTCTTT CASSEDRPEAFF TRBJ1-1 . TRBV28 12 .
TGTGCCAGCAACAAGGACAGGGCTGGAAACACCATATATTTT CASNKDRAGNTIYF TRBJ1-3 . TRBV7-2 14 TRBD1
TGCGCCAGCAGCTTGGAAGGACTCAATGAGCAGTTCTTC CASSLEGLNEQFF TRBJ2-1 . TRBV5-1 13 .
TGTGCCAGCAGCTTTCGGGGTCCCTACGAGCAGTACTTC CASSFRGPYEQYF TRBJ2-7 . TRBV11-2 13 .
TGTGCCAGCAGTTCCCCGGGACAGGGGGCGAATGAGCAGTACTTC CASSSPGQGANEQYF TRBJ2-7 . TRBV6-5 15 TRBD1
TGTGCCAGCAGTCTAATAAATCCACAGGGAGCAACTAATGAAAAACTGTTTTTT CASSLINPQGATNEKLFF TRBJ1-4 . TRBV27 18 .
TGTGCCAGCCTGCCTTGCAGGCCGAGCTCTGGAAACACCATATATTTT CASLPCRPSSGNTIYF TRBJ1-3 . TRBV28 16 .
TGTGCCATCAGTGGAGAAACGGGACAGATACCTAACTATGGCTACACCTTC CAISGETGQIPNYGYTF TRBJ1-2 few TRBV10-3 17 TRBD1
TGTGCCAGCAGTGGAGGACAGGACACCAGCAATCAGCCCCAGCATTTT CASSGGQDTSNQPQHF TRBJ1-5 . TRBV6-1 16 TRBD1
TGTGCCAGCAGTTTATCGGGGACAGGGCCCTACACCTTC CASSLSGTGPYTF TRBJ1-2 . TRBV27 13 TRBD1
TGTGCCAGCAGCGGGACTAGTGGGAACTACTACGAGCAGTACTTC CASSGTSGNYYEQYF TRBJ2-7 . TRBV5-6 15 TRBD2
TGTGCCAGCAGCCCGTACAGGGTTAGGGAGACCCAGTACTTC CASSPYRVRETQYF TRBJ2-5 . TRBV7-2 14 .
TGTGCCAGCAGCCTATGGACTGGAGAAGATCAGCCCCAGCATTTT CASSLWTGEDQPQHF TRBJ1-5 . TRBV7-9 15 .
TGTGCCAGCAGCGGGGATGTGGGGGGAAGCTCCTACAATGAGCAGTTCTTC CASSGDVGGSSYNEQFF TRBJ2-1 once TRBV5-6 17 .
TGTGCCAGCAGTCTATACGGGACAGGGGGCGCGTCTGGCTATGGCTACACCTTC CASSLYGTGGASGYGYTF TRBJ1-2 . TRBV2 18 TRBD1